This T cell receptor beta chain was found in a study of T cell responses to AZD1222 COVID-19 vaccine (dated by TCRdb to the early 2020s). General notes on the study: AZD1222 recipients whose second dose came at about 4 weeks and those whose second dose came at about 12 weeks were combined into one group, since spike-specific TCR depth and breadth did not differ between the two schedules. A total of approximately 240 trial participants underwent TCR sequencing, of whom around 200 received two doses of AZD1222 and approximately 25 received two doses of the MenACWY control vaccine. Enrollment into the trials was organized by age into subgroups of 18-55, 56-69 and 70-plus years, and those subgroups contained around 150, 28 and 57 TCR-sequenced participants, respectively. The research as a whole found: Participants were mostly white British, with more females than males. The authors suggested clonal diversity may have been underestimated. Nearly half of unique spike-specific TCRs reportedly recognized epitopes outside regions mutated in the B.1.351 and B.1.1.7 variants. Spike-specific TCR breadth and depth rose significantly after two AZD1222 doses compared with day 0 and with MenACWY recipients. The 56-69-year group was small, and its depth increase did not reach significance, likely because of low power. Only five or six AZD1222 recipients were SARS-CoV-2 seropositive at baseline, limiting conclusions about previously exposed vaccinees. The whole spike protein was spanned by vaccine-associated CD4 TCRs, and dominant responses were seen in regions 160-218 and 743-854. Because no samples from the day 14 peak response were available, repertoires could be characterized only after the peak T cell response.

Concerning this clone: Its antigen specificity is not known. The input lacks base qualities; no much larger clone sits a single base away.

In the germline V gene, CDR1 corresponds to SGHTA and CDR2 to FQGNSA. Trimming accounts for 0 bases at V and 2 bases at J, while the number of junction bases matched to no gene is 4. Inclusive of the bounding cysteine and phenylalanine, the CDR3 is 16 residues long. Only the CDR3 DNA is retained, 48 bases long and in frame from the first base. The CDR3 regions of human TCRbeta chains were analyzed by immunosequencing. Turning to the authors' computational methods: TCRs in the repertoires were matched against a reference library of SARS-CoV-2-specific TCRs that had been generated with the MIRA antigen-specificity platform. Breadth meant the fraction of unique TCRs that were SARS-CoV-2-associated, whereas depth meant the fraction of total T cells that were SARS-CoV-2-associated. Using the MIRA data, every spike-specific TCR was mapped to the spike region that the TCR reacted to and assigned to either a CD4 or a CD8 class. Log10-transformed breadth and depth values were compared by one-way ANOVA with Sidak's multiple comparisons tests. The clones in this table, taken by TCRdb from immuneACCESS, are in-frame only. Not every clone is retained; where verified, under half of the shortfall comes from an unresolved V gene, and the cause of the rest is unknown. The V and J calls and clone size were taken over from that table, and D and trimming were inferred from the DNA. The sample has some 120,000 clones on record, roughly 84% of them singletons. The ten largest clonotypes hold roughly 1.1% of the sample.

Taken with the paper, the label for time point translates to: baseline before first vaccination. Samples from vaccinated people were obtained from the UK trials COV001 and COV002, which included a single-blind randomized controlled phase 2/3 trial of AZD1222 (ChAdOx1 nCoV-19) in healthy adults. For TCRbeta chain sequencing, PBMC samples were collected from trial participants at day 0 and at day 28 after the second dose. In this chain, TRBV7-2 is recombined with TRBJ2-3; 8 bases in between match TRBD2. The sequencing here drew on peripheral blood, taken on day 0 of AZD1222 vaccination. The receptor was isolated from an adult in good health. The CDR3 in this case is CASSLATSEITDTQYF. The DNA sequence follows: TGTGCCAGCAGCTTAGCGACTAGCGAGATCACAGATACGCAGTATTTT.